The entry below describes one TCR beta chain. The antigen is not known. The read terminates 3 residues ahead of where the CDR3 ends, so the germline J gene completes it. The method was immunoSEQ multiplex PCR; TCRdb's version includes in-frame clones alone and lacks a portion of them. The repertoire shows roughly 48,000 clones; the top ten hold about 1.5%. The data originate from a study of T cells in women clearing cervical HPV infection. Study as a whole: With HLA typing for only a few women, HLA confounding remains possible.

Study observations and caveats: TRBV6-7 relative abundance averaged approximately 0.1% in cases and about 0.15% in controls. Unknown T-cell numbers per sample may underlie the richness differences.

The CDR3 is made up of 14 amino acids. V lost 0 bases and J lost 9; bases outside the gene matches: 6. Germline CDR1 DFQATT, CDR2 SNEGSKA (reference sequence). The sequence came from a woman aged 18 to 75 with a cervical HPV16 infection that either progressed to CIN3+ or cleared (not recorded which). Sample: blood buffy coat. The rearrangement links TRBV20-1 to TRBJ2-1; 9 bases are a match to TRBD2. CDR3 loop: CSARDLGLAGEQFF. The CDR3 bases that were read are TGCAGTGCTAGAGATTTGGGACTAGCAGGTGAG.